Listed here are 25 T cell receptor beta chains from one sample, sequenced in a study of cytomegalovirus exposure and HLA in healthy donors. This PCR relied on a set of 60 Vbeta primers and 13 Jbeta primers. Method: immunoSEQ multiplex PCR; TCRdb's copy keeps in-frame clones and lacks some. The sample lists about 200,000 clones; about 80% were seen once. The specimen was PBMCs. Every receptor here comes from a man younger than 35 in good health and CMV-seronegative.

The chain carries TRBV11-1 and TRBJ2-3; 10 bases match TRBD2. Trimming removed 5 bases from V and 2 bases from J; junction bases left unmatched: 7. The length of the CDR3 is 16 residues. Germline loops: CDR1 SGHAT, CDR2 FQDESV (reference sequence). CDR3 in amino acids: CASSVSSGGLTDTQYF. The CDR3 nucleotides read TGTGCCAGCAGCGTATCTAGCGGGGGACTCACAGATACGCAGTATTTT.

The CDR3 spells CASSRLISGANVLTF. CDR3 DNA: TGTGCCAGCAGTCGACTTATCTCTGGGGCCAACGTCCTGACTTTC. The chain combines TRBV6-5 with TRBJ2-6; D unresolved. There are 15 residues in the CDR3. Trimming pared 5 bases from V and 0 bases from J, leaving 8 bases between. CDR1 is MNHEY and CDR2 is SVGAGI in the germline V gene.

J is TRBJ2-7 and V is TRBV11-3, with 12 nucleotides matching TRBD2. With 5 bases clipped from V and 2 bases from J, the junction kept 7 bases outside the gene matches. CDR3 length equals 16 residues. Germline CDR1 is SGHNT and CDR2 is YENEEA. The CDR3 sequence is CASSPSGGAGAYEQYF. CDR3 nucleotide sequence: TGTGCCAGCAGCCCTAGCGGGGGGGCAGGGGCCTACGAGCAGTACTTC.

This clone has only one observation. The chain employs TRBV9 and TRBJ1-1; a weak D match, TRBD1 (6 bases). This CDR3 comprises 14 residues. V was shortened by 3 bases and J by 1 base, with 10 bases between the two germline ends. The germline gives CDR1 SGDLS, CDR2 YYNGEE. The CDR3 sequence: CASSGQVGNTEAFF. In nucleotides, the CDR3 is TGTGCCAGCAGCGGACAGGTCGGGAACACTGAAGCTTTCTTT. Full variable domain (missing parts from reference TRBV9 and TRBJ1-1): DSGVTQTPKHLITATGQRVTLRCSPRSGDLSVYWYQQSLDQGLQFLIQYYNGEERAKGNILERFSAQQFPDLHSELNLSSLELGDSALYFCASSGQVGNTEAFFGQGTRLTVV.

CDR3 loop: CASSGDRTNTGELFF. CDR3 DNA: TGTGCCAGCAGTGGGGACAGGACGAACACCGGGGAGCTGTTTTTT. This sequence joins TRBV28 and TRBJ2-2; TRBD1 aligns across 8 bases. V was clipped by 5 bases and J by 0 bases; unmatched bases: 2. Germline-derived CDR1 and CDR2 are MDHEN and SYDVKM. The CDR3 consists of 15 residues.

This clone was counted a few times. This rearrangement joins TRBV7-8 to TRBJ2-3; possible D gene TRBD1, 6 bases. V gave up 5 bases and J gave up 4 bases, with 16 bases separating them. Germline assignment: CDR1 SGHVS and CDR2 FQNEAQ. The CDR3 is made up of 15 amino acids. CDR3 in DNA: TGTGCCAGCAGCCCCCGAACAGGGTGGGCAGATACGCAGTATTTT. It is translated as CASSPRTGWADTQYF. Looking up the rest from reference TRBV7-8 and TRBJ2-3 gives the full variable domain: GAGVSQSPRYKVAKRGQDVALRCDPISGHVSLFWYQQALGQGPEFLTYFQNEAQLDKSGLPSDRFFAERPEGSVSTLKIQRTQQEDSAVYLCASSPRTGWADTQYFGPGTRLTVL.

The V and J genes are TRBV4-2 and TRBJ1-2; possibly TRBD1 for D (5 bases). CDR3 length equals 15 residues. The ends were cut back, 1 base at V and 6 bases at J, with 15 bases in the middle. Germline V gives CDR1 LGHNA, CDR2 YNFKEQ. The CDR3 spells CASSQVSGLTNGYTF. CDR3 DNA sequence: TGTGCCAGCAGCCAAGTATCAGGGCTCACGAATGGCTACACCTTC.

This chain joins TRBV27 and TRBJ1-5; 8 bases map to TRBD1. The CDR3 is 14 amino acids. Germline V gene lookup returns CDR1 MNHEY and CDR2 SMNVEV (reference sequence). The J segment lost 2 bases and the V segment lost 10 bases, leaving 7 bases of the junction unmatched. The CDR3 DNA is TGTGCCACCAGGACAGGGAGAGGCAATCAGCCCCAGCATTTT. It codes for CATRTGRGNQPQHF.

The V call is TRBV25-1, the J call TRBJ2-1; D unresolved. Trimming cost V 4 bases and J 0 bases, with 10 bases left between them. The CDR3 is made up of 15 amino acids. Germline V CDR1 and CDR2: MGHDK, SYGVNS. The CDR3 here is CASSARISSYNEQFF. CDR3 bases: TGTGCCAGCAGTGCCAGGATTAGCTCCTACAATGAGCAGTTCTTC.

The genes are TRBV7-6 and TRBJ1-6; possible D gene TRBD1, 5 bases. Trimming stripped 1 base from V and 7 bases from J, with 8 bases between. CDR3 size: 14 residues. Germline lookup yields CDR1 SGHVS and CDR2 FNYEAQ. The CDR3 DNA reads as TGTGCCAGCAGCTTAGGGGGCCGAAATTCACCCCTCCACTTT. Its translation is CASSLGGRNSPLHF.

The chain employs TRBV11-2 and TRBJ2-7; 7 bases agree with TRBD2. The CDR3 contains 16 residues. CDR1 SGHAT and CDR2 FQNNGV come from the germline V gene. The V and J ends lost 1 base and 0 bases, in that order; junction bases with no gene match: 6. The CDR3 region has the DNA TGTGCCAGCAGCTTAGGGGCTAGCGGATACTCCTACGAGCAGTACTTC. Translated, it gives CASSLGASGYSYEQYF.

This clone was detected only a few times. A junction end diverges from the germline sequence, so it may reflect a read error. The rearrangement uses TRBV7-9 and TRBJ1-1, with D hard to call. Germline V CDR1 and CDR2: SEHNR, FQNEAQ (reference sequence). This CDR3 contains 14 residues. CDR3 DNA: TGTTCCAGCAGCTTTACAGATGGGAACACTGAAGCTTTCTTT. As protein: CSSSFTDGNTEAFF.

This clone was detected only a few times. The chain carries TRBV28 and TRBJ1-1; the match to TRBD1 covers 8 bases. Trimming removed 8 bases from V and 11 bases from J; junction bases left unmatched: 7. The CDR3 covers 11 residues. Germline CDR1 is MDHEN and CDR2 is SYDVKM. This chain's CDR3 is CASVTGVRAFF. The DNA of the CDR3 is TGTGCCAGCGTGACAGGGGTGCGCGCTTTCTTT.

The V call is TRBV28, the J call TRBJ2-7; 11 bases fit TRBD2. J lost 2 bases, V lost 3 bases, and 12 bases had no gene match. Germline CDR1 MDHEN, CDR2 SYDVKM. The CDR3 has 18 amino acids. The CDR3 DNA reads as TGTGCCAGCAGTTTCGTGACCGGGACTAGCGGAGGGGCCTACGAGCAGTACTTC. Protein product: CASSFVTGTSGGAYEQYF.

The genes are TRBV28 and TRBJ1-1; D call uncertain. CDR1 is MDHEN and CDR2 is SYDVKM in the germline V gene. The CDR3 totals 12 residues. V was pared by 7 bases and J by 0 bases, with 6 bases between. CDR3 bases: TGTGCCAGCAATTCCGTGAACACTGAAGCTTTCTTT. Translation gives CASNSVNTEAFF.

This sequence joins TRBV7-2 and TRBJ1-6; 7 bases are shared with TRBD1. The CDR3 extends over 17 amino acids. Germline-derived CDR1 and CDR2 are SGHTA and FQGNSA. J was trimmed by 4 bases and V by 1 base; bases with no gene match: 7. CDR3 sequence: CASSLVFGTDYNSPLHF. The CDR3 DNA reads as TGTGCCAGCAGCTTAGTATTTGGGACAGATTATAATTCACCCCTCCACTTT.

In DNA, the CDR3 is TGTGCCAGCAGTTCGGACAGGGAGATTTTGAACACTGAAGCTTTCTTT. Translating gives CASSSDREILNTEAFF. The V and J genes are TRBV6-5 and TRBJ1-1; 8 bases are a match to TRBD1. V was clipped by 4 bases and J by 0 bases; unmatched bases: 7. CDR1 and CDR2 (germline): MNHEY, SVGAGI. This CDR3 comprises 16 residues.

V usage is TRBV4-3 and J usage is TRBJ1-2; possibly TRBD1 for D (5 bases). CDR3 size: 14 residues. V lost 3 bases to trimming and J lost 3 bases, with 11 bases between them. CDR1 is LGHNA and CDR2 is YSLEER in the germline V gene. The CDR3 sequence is CASSQVGEDYGYTF. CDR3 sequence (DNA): TGCGCCAGCAGCCAGGTGGGGGAGGACTATGGCTACACCTTC.

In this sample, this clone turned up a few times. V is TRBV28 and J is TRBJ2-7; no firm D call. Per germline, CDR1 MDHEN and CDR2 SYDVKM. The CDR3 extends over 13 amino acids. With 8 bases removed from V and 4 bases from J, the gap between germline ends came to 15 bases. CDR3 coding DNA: TGTGCCAGCGCTTCCTCTCCAGCGTACGAGCAGTACTTC. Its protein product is CASASSPAYEQYF.

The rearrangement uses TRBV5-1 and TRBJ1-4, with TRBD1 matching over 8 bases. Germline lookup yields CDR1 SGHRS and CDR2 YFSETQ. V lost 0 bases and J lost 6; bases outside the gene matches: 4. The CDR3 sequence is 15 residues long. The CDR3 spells CASSLGTGLYEKLFF. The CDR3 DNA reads TGCGCCAGCAGCTTGGGGACAGGGTTATATGAAAAACTGTTTTTT.

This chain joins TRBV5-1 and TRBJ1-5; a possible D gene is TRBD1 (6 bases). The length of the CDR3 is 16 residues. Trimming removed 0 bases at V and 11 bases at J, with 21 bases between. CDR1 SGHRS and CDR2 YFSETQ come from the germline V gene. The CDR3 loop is CASSLVGGGEARAQHF. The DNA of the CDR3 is TGCGCCAGCAGCTTGGTCGGTGGGGGCGAGGCCCGAGCCCAGCATTTT. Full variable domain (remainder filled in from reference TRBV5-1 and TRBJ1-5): KAGVTQTPRYLIKTRGQQVTLSCSPISGHRSVSWYQQTPGQGLQFLFEYFSETQRNKGNFPGRFSGRQFSNSRSEMNVSTLELGDSALYLCASSLVGGGEARAQHFGDGTRLSIL.

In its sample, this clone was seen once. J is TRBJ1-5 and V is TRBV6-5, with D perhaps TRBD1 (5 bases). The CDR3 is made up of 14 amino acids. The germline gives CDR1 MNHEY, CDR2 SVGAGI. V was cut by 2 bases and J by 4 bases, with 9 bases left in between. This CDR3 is CASSYEQGNQPQHF. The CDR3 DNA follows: TGTGCCAGCAGTTACGAGCAGGGAAATCAGCCCCAGCATTTT.

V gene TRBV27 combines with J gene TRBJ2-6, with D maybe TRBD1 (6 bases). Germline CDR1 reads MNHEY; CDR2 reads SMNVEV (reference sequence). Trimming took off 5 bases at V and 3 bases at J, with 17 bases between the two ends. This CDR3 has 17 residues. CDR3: CASSVRDIGIGANVLTF. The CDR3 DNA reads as TGTGCCAGCAGTGTTCGGGACATCGGGATTGGGGCCAACGTCCTGACTTTC.

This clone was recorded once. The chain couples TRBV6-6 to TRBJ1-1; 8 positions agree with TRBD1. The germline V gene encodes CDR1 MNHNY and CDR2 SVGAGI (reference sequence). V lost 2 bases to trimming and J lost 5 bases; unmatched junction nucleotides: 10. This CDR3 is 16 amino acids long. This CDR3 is CASSYHETGVWTEAFF. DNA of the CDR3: TGTGCCAGCAGTTACCATGAGACAGGGGTATGGACTGAAGCTTTCTTT.

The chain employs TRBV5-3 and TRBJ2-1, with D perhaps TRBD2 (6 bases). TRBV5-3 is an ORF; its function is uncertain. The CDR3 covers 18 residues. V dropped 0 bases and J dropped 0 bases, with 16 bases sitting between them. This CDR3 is CARSLVGGASSSYNEQFF. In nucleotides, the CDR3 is TGTGCCAGAAGCTTGGTAGGAGGGGCGTCGAGCTCCTACAATGAGCAGTTCTTC.